This T cell receptor beta chain is from a study of Graves' ophthalmopathy and Graves' hyperthyroidism. Trimming removed 6 bases from V and 1 base from J; junction bases left unmatched: 6. The CDR3 is 14 amino acids. Germline loops: CDR1 MNHNS, CDR2 SASEGT. Investigators amplified TCR beta CDR3 regions from RNA transcripts. The library came from an HTBI-primed first-round RT-PCR and a second-round multiplex PCR. Each CDR3 protein gets one entry after TCRdb re-called the multiplex PCR reads with MiXCR. The sample includes about 480,000 distinct CDR3 sequences, approximately 15% seen only once; the top ten take 9.5% to 10%. This clonotype was seen ten or more times.

The receptor comes from a woman aged 25 to 39 with Graves' ophthalmopathy. This sequence joins TRBV6-1 and TRBJ2-7; 7 bases are shared with TRBD2. The sample comprised blood. Here the CDR3 DNA reads TGTGCCAGCAGGGAGGGACTAAGGTCCTACGAGCAGTACTTC. Translation gives CASREGLRSYEQYF.